Sequencing of this TCR beta chain was carried out in a study of T cell repertoires in ileal Crohn's disease. Study-level information: Thiopurines (about eleven) or anti-TNF agents (around 17) were given postoperatively to about half.

A remark on this clone: The antigen is not known.

CDR3 size: 16 residues. CDR1 is LNHDA, CDR2 SQIVND, per germline (reference sequence). V shed 5 bases, J shed 3 bases, and the junction held 12 bases outside the gene matches. Patients were adults with ileal or ileocolonic Crohn's disease needing resection. General study results and limits: Clonality above 26.8% at surgery always came with endoscopic recurrence. Sorted CD8 T cells held more high-frequency clones than CD4.

Repertoires were generated with immunoSEQ multiplex PCR, while TCRdb's copy carries only in-frame clones and drops some. Of some 15,000 clones in the sample, over 80% were seen once. The origin of this receptor is an adult with Crohn's disease. Source material: ileal tissue. The chain is built from TRBV19 and TRBJ2-7, with 8 bases fitting TRBD1. As DNA, the CDR3 is TGTGCCAGTAGTGGGGGCAGGGGGCGCGAGGACTACGAGCAGTACTTC. Its translation: CASSGGRGREDYEQYF.